The sequence of this TCR beta chain was determined in a study of CD8+ T cells in alopecia areata. After isolation, RNA underwent reverse transcription to generate cDNA as the sequencing template. Here immunoSEQ multiplex PCR was the method, and the copy in TCRdb shows in-frame clones only, minus some. The sample holds roughly 200,000 clones, 40% to 65% seen once. CDR1 is GTSNPN, CDR2 SVGIG, per germline (reference sequence). The CDR3 sequence is 12 residues long. Deletions cut 3 bases from V and 4 bases from J, with 6 bases between. Study-wide findings and caveats: Persistence of many expanded lesional clones was seen in scalp and blood during tofacitinib. Shared TCR sequences were less clear between patients than in mice, possibly partly from HLA diversity.

Regarding treatment: oral pan-JAK inhibitor, 5-10 mg twice daily. It was from alopecia areata patients that lesional scalp punch biopsies and peripheral blood were collected. As for this clone: Its antigen is unknown.

The sequence came from a human donor with alopecia areata. This sequence joins TRBV30 and TRBJ2-2; no firm D call. The sample consisted of CD8+ T cells sorted from blood, taken at week 24, from a patient treated with tofacitinib. The CDR3 DNA follows: TGTGCCTGGAGGTGGGGCACCGGGGAGCTGTTTTTT. It yields the protein CAWRWGTGELFF.